Following are 5 T cell receptor beta chains from one sample sequenced in a study of radiotherapy plus CTLA-4 blockade in lung cancer. Generated by immunoSEQ multiplex PCR, the TCRdb table keeps only in-frame clones and is missing some. The data contain about 45,000 clones, roughly 65% of them singletons. Sequences were derived from peripheral blood, sampled from a patient treated with radiotherapy plus ipilimumab. The receptor set was obtained from a human donor with non-small cell lung cancer who had a partial response to radiotherapy plus ipilimumab.

V usage is TRBV19 and J usage is TRBJ1-2; D is uncertain. The CDR3 has 12 amino acids. Germline CDR1 is LNHDA and CDR2 is SQIVND (reference sequence). Trimming took 5 bases from V and 5 from J, leaving 9 bases between them. CDR3 loop: CASSLRSYGYTF. The CDR3 DNA reads as TGTGCCAGTAGTTTGCGGTCATATGGCTACACCTTC.

V is TRBV29-1 and J is TRBJ2-1; D may be TRBD1 (6 bases). In germline, CDR1 is SQVTM, CDR2 ANQGSEA. This CDR3 comprises 10 residues. The CDR3 DNA reads TGCGTAACAGGGTCTAATGAGCAGTTCTTC. Its translation: CVTGSNEQFF.

The rearrangement joins TRBV5-6 to TRBJ1-6; maybe TRBD1 (6 bases). This CDR3 comprises 14 residues. Germline-derived CDR1 and CDR2 are SGHDT and YYEEEE. Trimming stripped 1 base from V and 10 bases from J, with 12 bases between. Here the CDR3 reads CASSLLAGASPLHF. CDR3 DNA: TGTGCCAGCAGCTTGTTGGCGGGGGCCTCACCCCTCCACTTT.

The chain links TRBV18 to TRBJ2-1; TRBD2 matches at 11 bases. From germline, CDR1 is KGHSH and CDR2 LQKENI. J was trimmed by 2 bases and V by 0 bases; bases with no gene match: 6. This CDR3 region has 18 residues. CDR3 in amino acids: CASSPPSLAGGAYNEQFF. CDR3 DNA sequence: TGTGCCAGCTCACCACCGAGTCTAGCGGGGGGCGCCTACAATGAGCAGTTCTTC.

The V and J genes are TRBV11-2 and TRBJ2-5; D is ambiguous. The V and J ends lost 8 bases and 0 bases respectively, with 10 bases between them. Germline loops: CDR1 SGHAT, CDR2 FQNNGV. The CDR3 runs 13 residues. This CDR3 is CASSSLYQETQYF. The CDR3 nucleotides are TGTGCCAGCTCGTCACTCTACCAAGAGACCCAGTACTTC.